These T cell receptor beta chains were read from a single sample in a study of monozygotic twins with inflammatory bowel disease. TCRdb re-called the 5' RACE reads and gives one entry per CDR3 protein, without DNA. This sample's clone table lists nearly 450,000 distinct CDR3 sequences. The material sequenced was blood. These receptors all come from a human donor with ulcerative colitis or Crohn's disease, or a healthy co-twin of an affected twin (not recorded which). Each CDR3 is given with its conserved first and last residue.

V gene: TRBV15; J gene: TRBJ1-1; CDR3 protein: CATSSRRTNTEAFF
V gene: TRBV20-1; J gene: TRBJ2-2; CDR3 protein: CSAAGGITGELFF
V gene: TRBV7-9; J gene: TRBJ1-6; CDR3 protein: CASSLLLGNSPLHF
V gene: TRBV7-9; J gene: TRBJ2-5; CDR3 protein: CASSGTGTLGETQYF
V gene: TRBV20-1; J gene: TRBJ2-1; CDR3 protein: CSARVGSGYNEQFF
V gene: TRBV20-1; J gene: TRBJ2-1; CDR3 protein: CSAPGLAGGYHNEQFF
V gene: TRBV18; J gene: TRBJ2-5; CDR3 protein: CASSPPMNQETQYF
V gene: TRBV27; J gene: TRBJ2-7; CDR3 protein: CASSLSGTGYEQYF
V gene: TRBV7-9; J gene: TRBJ2-7; CDR3 protein: CASSGPGTSGIEQYF
V gene: TRBV19; J gene: TRBJ2-1; CDR3 protein: CASSISAGERRLF
V gene: TRBV7-2; J gene: TRBJ2-2; CDR3 protein: CASSLGVSSGELFF
V gene: TRBV7-9; J gene: TRBJ2-1; CDR3 protein: CASSPQAGAEQFF
V gene: TRBV7-2; J gene: TRBJ2-4; CDR3 protein: CASSDPGTRENIQYF
V gene: TRBV28; J gene: TRBJ2-7; CDR3 protein: CAANRGRYEQYF
V gene: TRBV19; J gene: TRBJ1-5; CDR3 protein: CASSRSYNQPQHF
V gene: TRBV6-2/TRBV6-3; J gene: TRBJ2-7; CDR3 protein: CASSWAQDGSYEQYF
V gene: TRBV2; J gene: TRBJ1-1; CDR3 protein: CASSDVGGDTEAFF
V gene: TRBV3-1; J gene: TRBJ1-2; CDR3 protein: CASSQGAVYGYTF
V gene: TRBV5-1; J gene: TRBJ1-4; CDR3 protein: CASSLLSGEKLFF
V gene: TRBV7-6; J gene: TRBJ2-3; CDR3 protein: CASSSAGRVSDTQYF
V gene: TRBV5-1; J gene: TRBJ2-7; CDR3 protein: CASSRDKSSYEQYF
V gene: TRBV11-2; J gene: TRBJ1-1; CDR3 protein: CASTQMGGAGTEAFF
V gene: TRBV5-1; J gene: TRBJ1-2; CDR3 protein: CASSLAAGLDGYTF
V gene: TRBV5-1; J gene: TRBJ1-5; CDR3 protein: CASSVSGSEQPQHF
V gene: TRBV7-2; J gene: TRBJ2-1; CDR3 protein: CASSLTSRASNEQFF
V gene: TRBV7-2; J gene: TRBJ1-1; CDR3 protein: CASSTKQGNTEAFF
V gene: TRBV29-1; J gene: TRBJ2-7; CDR3 protein: CSVVGPYEQYF
V gene: TRBV28; J gene: TRBJ1-2; CDR3 protein: CASSRPGQALNYGYTF
V gene: TRBV20-1; J gene: TRBJ2-5; CDR3 protein: CSAPGGKETQYF
V gene: TRBV6-6; J gene: TRBJ2-5; CDR3 protein: CASSGTYQETQYF
V gene: TRBV19; J gene: TRBJ2-1; CDR3 protein: CASSITSSYNEQFF
V gene: TRBV6-4; J gene: TRBJ1-1; CDR3 protein: CASRPGRGNTEAFF
V gene: TRBV5-1; J gene: TRBJ1-6; CDR3 protein: CASTETGHTNSPLHF
V gene: TRBV28; J gene: TRBJ2-4; CDR3 protein: CASSSEGASGRYIQYF
V gene: TRBV6-2/TRBV6-3; J gene: TRBJ1-1; CDR3 protein: CASSSMRGGSEAFF
V gene: TRBV10-3; J gene: TRBJ1-1; CDR3 protein: CAIREQGAMNTEAFF
V gene: TRBV7-9; J gene: TRBJ1-6; CDR3 protein: CASSPPAGSNSPLHF
V gene: TRBV28; J gene: TRBJ2-5; CDR3 protein: CASSLRAVGTQYF
V gene: TRBV5-4; J gene: TRBJ1-2; CDR3 protein: CASSQPDRLNYGYTF
V gene: TRBV7-9; J gene: TRBJ2-1; CDR3 protein: CASSLELYNEQFF
V gene: TRBV10-3; J gene: TRBJ2-7; CDR3 protein: CAIRLTGASGPPYEQYF
V gene: TRBV29-1; J gene: TRBJ1-5; CDR3 protein: CSVLQGAGQPQHF
V gene: TRBV7-3; J gene: TRBJ2-2; CDR3 protein: CASSSNTGELFF
V gene: TRBV7-2; J gene: TRBJ2-3; CDR3 protein: CASTLGTGGRDTQYF
V gene: TRBV28; J gene: TRBJ1-1; CDR3 protein: CASSSPNRGGTEAFF
V gene: TRBV20-1; J gene: TRBJ2-1; CDR3 protein: CSARWGGLYNEQFF
V gene: TRBV12-3/TRBV12-4; J gene: TRBJ2-3; CDR3 protein: CASSGTSGGRRPDTQYF
V gene: TRBV5-6; J gene: TRBJ2-7; CDR3 protein: CASSPGASGGAYEQYF
V gene: TRBV10-3; J gene: TRBJ2-1; CDR3 protein: CAISARGNEQFF
V gene: TRBV5-1; J gene: TRBJ2-1; CDR3 protein: CASSLYSASGSLGEQFF
V gene: TRBV25-1; J gene: TRBJ2-3; CDR3 protein: CASRPGDRGRDTQYF
V gene: TRBV16; J gene: TRBJ2-7; CDR3 protein: CASSQLWGTGSEQYF
V gene: TRBV29-1; J gene: TRBJ1-2; CDR3 protein: CSVEIGLYGYTF